The 3 T cell receptor beta chains given below trace back to one sample, sequenced in a study of blood T cell repertoires in COVID-19 (dated by TCRdb to the early 2020s). Library construction relied on the immunoSEQ multiplex PCR assay. Held by TCRdb, this immuneACCESS table contains in-frame sequences only and omits some clones. Under half of the omission traces to an unresolved V gene where checked; the cause of the rest is unknown. The sample records roughly 130,000 clones, about 80% of which are singletons. 10% to 15% of the sample is taken by the ten largest. The material sequenced was peripheral blood. The source is a woman aged 55-70 years with acute or convalescent COVID-19.

This chain joins TRBV12-3 or TRBV12-4 and TRBJ1-1; D remains ambiguous. This CDR3 region has 12 residues. The V and J ends lost 6 bases and 6 bases respectively, with 11 bases between them. The CDR3 DNA follows: TGTGCCAGCAGCCCCTATATCGCTGAAGCTTTCTTT. Translated: CASSPYIAEAFF.

The DNA for the CDR3 is TGTGCCAGCAGCTTAGATCGGTTTTCAGGGGGCGATGGCTACACCTTC. Protein product: CASSLDRFSGGDGYTF. This chain uses TRBV11-2 with TRBJ1-2; 8 nucleotides line up with TRBD1. Germline CDR1 reads SGHAT; CDR2 reads FQNNGV. The CDR3 runs to 16 residues. Trimming cost V 0 bases and J 6 bases; bases outside gene matches: 9.

The V call is TRBV5-1, the J call TRBJ1-4, with a tentative D call TRBD1 (5 bases). This CDR3 is built from 13 residues. The germline gives CDR1 SGHRS, CDR2 YFSETQ. V was clipped by 2 bases and J by 12 bases, with 14 bases between them. The DNA for the CDR3 is TGCGCCAGCAGCTTCTACACAGGCGAGCAACTGTTTTTT. Translating gives CASSFYTGEQLFF.